Listed here are 30 T cell receptor beta chains from one sample, sequenced in a study of neurological immune-mediated disorders. TCRdb re-called the 5' RACE reads through MiXCR, storing one row per CDR3 protein. Here the sample spans 25,000 or so distinct CDR3 sequences, less than 15% being singletons. The sequenced sample was PBMCs. The receptors were sampled from a man between 60 and 75 years old in good health.

Sample share makes this clonotype medium-sized (0.01 to 0.1%). This chain links TRBV7-2 with TRBJ2-1, with 7 bases fitting TRBD1. The V segment lost 3 bases and the J segment 4 bases; nucleotides outside the gene matches: 9. Germline V lookup: CDR1 SGHTA, CDR2 FQGNSA. This CDR3 region has 16 residues. CDR3: CASSFQSGQPYNEQFF. The CDR3 DNA is TGTGCCAGCAGCTTCCAATCGGGACAGCCTTACAATGAGCAGTTCTTC. The variable domain in full, completed from reference TRBV7-2 and TRBJ2-1, reads GAGVSQSPSNKVTEKGKDVELRCDPISGHTALYWYRQSLGQGLEFLIYFQGNSAPDKSGLPSDRFSAERTGGSVSTLTIQRTQQEDSAVYLCASSFQSGQPYNEQFFGPGTRLTVL.

Notes on this clonotype: Being one base from a much bigger clone, this may be a read error. The gene calls are TRBV29-1 and TRBJ2-3; D is ambiguous. Germline V lookup: CDR1 SQVTM, CDR2 ANQGSEA. The CDR3 has 13 residues. V was shortened by 3 bases and J by 0 bases, with 7 bases between the two germline ends. The CDR3 loop is CSVDIGSTDTQYF. In nucleotides, the CDR3 is TGCAGCGTTGACATCGGGAGCACAGATACGCAGTATTTT.

This clonotype was detected ten times or more. The chain links TRBV10-3 to TRBJ1-2; TRBD1 is a possible D gene (6 bases). Trimming pared 3 bases from V and 5 bases from J, leaving 13 bases between. Germline lookup yields CDR1 ENHRY and CDR2 SYGVKD. This CDR3 comprises 14 residues. The chain's CDR3 is CAISEMGGRYGYTF. CDR3 DNA sequence: TGTGCCATCAGTGAAATGGGGGGCAGGTATGGCTACACCTTC.

This clonotype is medium-sized (0.01 to 0.1%) by share. V gene TRBV10-3 combines with J gene TRBJ1-6; D gene ambiguous. Trimming cost V 0 bases and J 7 bases, with 22 bases left between them. Per the germline V gene, CDR1 is ENHRY and CDR2 is SYGVKD. CDR3 length equals 19 residues. The CDR3 nucleotides read TGTGCCATCAGTGAGTCGACTTTGGCGTTGGGATCCGGAAATTCACCCCTCCACTTT. This encodes CAISESTLALGSGNSPLHF.

In its sample, this clonotype was seen many times. The chain uses TRBV20-1 and TRBJ2-7; 11 nucleotides agree with TRBD2. The CDR3 runs to 16 residues. CDR1 DFQATT and CDR2 SNEGSKA come from the germline V gene (reference sequence). V lost 1 base and J lost 3; bases outside the gene matches: 8. CDR3 sequence: CSARAPLAGAIYEQYF. The CDR3 region has the DNA TGCAGTGCTAGAGCACCACTAGCGGGAGCTATCTACGAGCAGTACTTC.

This clonotype showed up just a few times. The V gene is TRBV10-2, the J gene TRBJ1-1; TRBD1 might be the D (6 bases). Trimming pared 1 base from V and 1 base from J, leaving 13 bases between. Germline lookup yields CDR1 WSHSY and CDR2 SAAADI. The CDR3 extends over 16 amino acids. DNA for the CDR3: TGCGCCAGCAGTGAGTGGGGCGGGGGGCAGAACACTGAAGCTTTCTTT. The encoded protein is CASSEWGGGQNTEAFF.

The table lists this clonotype with many counts. The genes are TRBV4-1 and TRBJ2-1; 11 bases map to TRBD2. J was trimmed by 4 bases and V by 0 bases; bases with no gene match: 8. The CDR3 loop spans 18 amino acids. Germline lookup yields CDR1 MGHRA and CDR2 YSYEKL. The CDR3 here is CASSQDSGGALYYNEQFF. The CDR3 coding sequence is TGCGCCAGCAGCCAAGATAGCGGGGGGGCTCTATATTACAATGAGCAGTTCTTC.

There are many counts of this clonotype. This chain uses TRBV5-4 with TRBJ2-7, with D possibly TRBD2 on 5 matching bases. Germline V CDR1 and CDR2: SGHNT, YYREEE (reference sequence). The CDR3 has 13 residues. Trimming pared 3 bases from V and 2 bases from J, leaving 9 bases between. The CDR3 DNA reads TGTGCCAGCAGCTCGGACTTAACCTACGAGCAGTACTTC. As protein: CASSSDLTYEQYF.

This clonotype was recorded at least ten times. The rearrangement joins TRBV20-1 to TRBJ1-1; D may be TRBD1 (5 bases). This CDR3 has 14 residues. Trimming cost V 2 bases and J 4 bases, with 14 bases left between them. Looked up from germline, CDR1 is DFQATT and CDR2 is SNEGSKA (reference sequence). This CDR3 is CSARPERGSTEAFF. The CDR3 region has the DNA TGCAGTGCTAGACCTGAAAGGGGAAGCACTGAAGCTTTCTTT.

Concerning this clonotype itself: A read error may be the cause here, since a much bigger clone is one base away. The V call is TRBV28, the J call TRBJ2-7, with 7 bases lining up with TRBD2. Germline values: CDR1 MDHEN, CDR2 SYDVKM. This CDR3 is 14 amino acids long. The CDR3 protein is CVSREASGDYEQYF. Here the CDR3 DNA reads TGTGTCAGCCGGGAGGCTAGCGGAGACTACGAGCAGTACTTC.

This clonotype was picked up many times. The chain combines TRBV5-1 with TRBJ2-2; the match to TRBD1 covers 9 bases. CDR3 length: 16 residues. The junction had 5 bases not matched to a gene; V was cut back by 0 bases and J by 5 bases. CDR1 SGHRS and CDR2 YFSETQ come from the germline V gene. CDR3 residues: CASSLEGQGYTGELFF. The DNA of the CDR3 is TGCGCCAGCAGCTTGGAGGGACAGGGTTATACCGGGGAGCTGTTTTTT.

The chain carries TRBV5-1 and TRBJ1-1; the D gene is possibly TRBD1 (5 bases). The CDR3 is made up of 16 amino acids. Germline V gene lookup returns CDR1 SGHRS and CDR2 YFSETQ. Trimming stripped 0 bases from V and 0 bases from J, with 12 bases between. CDR3 protein: CASSLALGTVNTEAFF. Written as DNA, the CDR3 is TGCGCCAGCAGCTTGGCCCTGGGGACGGTGAACACTGAAGCTTTCTTT.

Many counts were recorded for this clonotype. V is TRBV7-6 and J is TRBJ2-4; 11 bases are a match to TRBD1. The CDR3 contains 17 residues. Germline V gene data show CDR1 as SGHVS and CDR2 as FNYEAQ. Germline trimming cut 5 bases from V and 2 bases from J; bases unmatched to any gene: 8. The CDR3 DNA sequence: TGTGCCAGCAGCCAAGGGACAGGGGGAAACACCAAAAACATTCAGTACTTC. It is translated as CASSQGTGGNTKNIQYF.

This clonotype was detected ten times or more. The gene calls are TRBV12-3 or TRBV12-4 and TRBJ1-3; the D is unclear. The V end lost 1 base, the J end lost 4 bases, and 5 bases lay between the germline ends. This CDR3 contains 13 residues. Written as DNA, the CDR3 is TGTGCCAGCAGTTTAGAACCCGGAAACACCATATATTTT. Its protein product is CASSLEPGNTIYF.

By share of the sample, this clonotype is medium-sized (0.01 to 0.1%). The chain is built from TRBV29-1 and TRBJ2-1; TRBD2 aligns across 10 bases. The germline gives CDR1 SQVTM, CDR2 ANQGSEA. The CDR3 consists of 13 residues. The J segment lost 4 bases and the V segment lost 7 bases, leaving 4 bases of the junction unmatched. The CDR3 spells CSARLAGYNEQFF. The CDR3 DNA sequence: TGCAGCGCCAGACTAGCGGGTTACAATGAGCAGTTCTTC.

This clonotype was seen ten or more times. The chain recombines TRBV7-9 with TRBJ2-7; 7 bases line up with TRBD2. J lost 0 bases, V lost 5 bases, and 7 bases had no gene match. The V gene's germline CDR1 is SEHNR and CDR2 FQNEAQ (reference sequence). The CDR3 has 15 amino acids. CDR3 DNA sequence: TGTGCCAGCAGCCCCCGTCGGGGGGACTCCTACGAGCAGTACTTC. Residues: CASSPRRGDSYEQYF.

A single count supports this clonotype. The chain links TRBV28 to TRBJ2-2; the D is unclear. Deletions cut 5 bases from V and 2 bases from J, with 12 bases between. Germline V gene sequence: CDR1 MDHEN, CDR2 SYDVKM. The CDR3 spans 15 residues. DNA of the CDR3: TGTGCCAGCAGTCGTTTGGGTGATAACACCGGGGAGCTGTTTTTT. Translating it yields CASSRLGDNTGELFF.

In this sample, this clonotype turned up many times. The chain carries TRBV5-1 and TRBJ2-7; the D is unclear. The V end lost 4 bases, the J end lost 6 bases, and 14 bases lay between the germline ends. Germline V lookup: CDR1 SGHRS, CDR2 YFSETQ. This CDR3 spans 13 amino acids. This CDR3 is CASSLGRQVEQYF. The DNA for the CDR3 is TGCGCCAGCAGCCTAGGTCGGCAGGTCGAGCAGTACTTC.

This clonotype has ten or more counts. The chain combines TRBV5-1 with TRBJ1-1; 7 bases fit TRBD1. CDR3 length: 15 amino acids. Germline V gives CDR1 SGHRS, CDR2 YFSETQ. With V trimmed by 2 bases and J by 1 base, 5 bases remained unmatched. This CDR3 reads CASSLSGTENTEAFF. The CDR3 DNA follows: TGCGCCAGCAGCTTATCCGGGACAGAGAACACTGAAGCTTTCTTT.

This clonotype appeared many times. V is TRBV10-3 and J is TRBJ2-7; TRBD2 is a possible D gene (5 bases). Trimming left V 9 bases short and J 4 bases short, with 16 bases between. Germline V CDR1 and CDR2: ENHRY, SYGVKD. This CDR3 is built from 13 residues. CDR3 sequence (DNA): TGTGCCATAGGCGGGTCAAACCTTTACGAGCAGTACTTC. This gives the protein CAIGGSNLYEQYF.

The table lists this clonotype with many counts. The CDR3 DNA sequence: TGCGCCAGCAGCCAAGATCTCAGGACTACTTATGGCTACACCTTC. This gives the protein CASSQDLRTTYGYTF. This chain connects TRBV4-3 to TRBJ1-2; D is unclear. Germline CDR1 is LGHNA and CDR2 is YSLEER. This CDR3 is built from 15 residues. V lost 0 bases to trimming and J lost 5 bases, with 13 bases between them.

Many counts were recorded for this clonotype. This chain uses TRBV7-6 with TRBJ2-1; 9 bases align to TRBD1. Per the germline V gene, CDR1 is SGHVS and CDR2 is FNYEAQ. This CDR3 spans 14 amino acids. Trimming removed 5 bases from V and 7 bases from J; junction bases left unmatched: 6. The CDR3 reads CASSTQGAGNEQFF. The CDR3, as DNA: TGTGCCAGCAGCACACAGGGGGCGGGAAATGAGCAGTTCTTC.

This clonotype was observed at least ten times. The V gene is TRBV20-1, the J gene TRBJ2-1; D call uncertain. This CDR3 has 12 residues. Germline V gene sequence: CDR1 DFQATT, CDR2 SNEGSKA (reference sequence). V shed 1 base and J shed 7 bases, with 8 bases lying between them. The CDR3 region has the DNA TGCAGTGCTAGAGGGGTCGGTAATGAGCAGTTCTTC. It translates to CSARGVGNEQFF.

This clonotype appeared many times. The chain combines TRBV7-9 with TRBJ2-3; D might be TRBD1 or TRBD2, each matching 5 bases. V lost 1 base and J lost 12, with 11 bases in between. Germline-derived CDR1 and CDR2 are SEHNR and FQNEAQ (reference sequence). CDR3 length: 12 residues. CDR3 protein: CASSLELGPQYF. In DNA, the CDR3 is TGTGCCAGCAGCTTAGAGCTGGGACCACAGTATTTT. The full variable domain, completed using reference TRBV7-9 and TRBJ2-3, is DTGVSQNPRHKITKRGQNVTFRCDPISEHNRLYWYRQTLGQGPEFLTYFQNEAQLEKSRLLSDRFSAERPKGSFSTLEIQRTEQGDSAMYLCASSLELGPQYFGPGTRLTVL.

J is TRBJ2-3 and V is TRBV28; 9 bases line up with TRBD2. The J segment lost 0 bases and the V segment lost 5 bases, leaving 12 bases of the junction unmatched. CDR3 length: 18 amino acids. The germline V gene encodes CDR1 MDHEN and CDR2 SYDVKM. The CDR3 DNA sequence: TGTGCCAGCAGTGCCCGACTAGCGGCCACATCTAGCACAGATACGCAGTATTTT. This encodes CASSARLAATSSTDTQYF.

This clonotype was counted ten times or more. J is TRBJ1-2 and V is TRBV3-1; 8 positions match TRBD1. CDR3 size: 13 residues. The ends lost 6 bases at V and 8 bases at J; junction bases unmatched: 8. CDR1 is LGHDT and CDR2 is YNNKEL in the germline V gene (reference sequence). The CDR3 DNA is TGTGCCAGCAGTCCCAGACAGGGGACAGGCTACACCTTC. Protein sequence: CASSPRQGTGYTF.

In its sample, this clonotype was seen many times. The V call is TRBV7-2, the J call TRBJ2-1; D gene unclear. Germline lookup yields CDR1 SGHTA and CDR2 FQGNSA. V lost 0 bases and J lost 3, with 6 bases in between. The CDR3 is 14 residues long. CDR3 sequence (DNA): TGTGCCAGCAGCTTAGCGCCTATCTACAATGAGCAGTTCTTC. Its translation: CASSLAPIYNEQFF.

This clonotype was found many times. The V call is TRBV7-9, the J call TRBJ1-3; D ambiguous. V lost 1 base to trimming and J lost 5 bases, with 0 bases between them. The germline gives CDR1 SEHNR, CDR2 FQNEAQ (reference sequence). This CDR3 is built from 11 residues. CDR3 DNA: TGTGCCAGCAGCTTAGGAAACACCATATATTTT. Amino acid sequence: CASSLGNTIYF.

This clonotype appeared many times. The chain links TRBV27 to TRBJ2-4; tentatively, D is TRBD1 (6 bases). The germline V and J ends were trimmed by 5 bases and 0 bases, with 17 bases remaining between them. CDR3 length equals 17 residues. The germline gives CDR1 MNHEY, CDR2 SMNVEV (reference sequence). CDR3 in amino acids: CASSPTGQFLAKNIQYF. The CDR3 nucleotides read TGTGCCAGCAGTCCTACCGGACAGTTTCTAGCCAAAAACATTCAGTACTTC.

The sample holds many counts of this clonotype. The CDR3 is CASSATSGRRNEQFF. The DNA for the CDR3 is TGCGCCAGCAGCGCGACTAGCGGGAGGAGAAATGAGCAGTTCTTC. The chain has TRBV5-1 and TRBJ2-1; 13 nucleotides agree with TRBD2. V lost 4 bases to trimming and J lost 7 bases; unmatched junction nucleotides: 5. Per the germline V gene, CDR1 is SGHRS and CDR2 is YFSETQ. The CDR3 length is 15 residues.